The TCR beta chain described here comes from a study of shared clonotypes between healthy human individuals. The length of the CDR3 is 17 residues. V lost 4 bases and J lost 0; bases outside the gene matches: 4. From germline, CDR1 is LNHNV and CDR2 YYDKDF (reference sequence). The data were produced by immunoSEQ multiplex PCR, yet TCRdb's version contains in-frame clones alone and is incomplete. Seen here are a few hundred thousand clones, 65% to 70% observed once, and the top ten hold 11%. The chain employs TRBV15 and TRBJ2-1, with TRBD2 identical over 12 bases. The sequenced sample was memory CD4+ T cells sorted from blood. Subset specified: CD45RA-negative fraction. This receptor was identified in a man aged 25-45 years in good health. CDR3 bases: TGTGCCACCAGCACCTCGACTAGCGGGAGCTCCTACAATGAGCAGTTCTTC. It codes for CATSTSTSGSSYNEQFF.